Below are 17 T cell receptor beta chains sequenced from a single sample in a study of regulatory T cells in long-lasting Graves disease. Time point denoted: newly diagnosed GD, antithyroid drugs for less than 3 months. RNA from PBMCs was the source of the TCR library. Library construction for TCR beta used iRepertoire HTBI primers and Arm-PCR of CDR3 regions. TCRdb redid the calling of the multiplex PCR reads with MiXCR, one entry per CDR3 protein. The sample has 560,000 or so distinct CDR3 sequences, roughly a sixth seen once; the top ten hold approximately 12%. A further study also used this sample, focusing on T cells in Graves' hyperthyroidism and ophthalmopathy.

Sequencing used peripheral blood mononuclear cells (PBMCs), obtained at new diagnosis, from a patient treated with antithyroid drugs. All receptors come from a young man with Graves disease.

This clonotype was seen only a few times. The chain links TRBV3-1 to TRBJ2-5; the match to TRBD1 covers 8 bases. Looked up from germline, CDR1 is LGHDT and CDR2 is YNNKEL (reference sequence). CDR3 size: 15 residues. V lost 4 bases and J lost 7; bases outside the gene matches: 11. CDR3 loop: CASSLLRTGYATQYF. The DNA of the CDR3 is TGTGCCAGCAGCCTGTTGAGGACAGGGTACGCGACCCAGTACTTC.

In its sample, this clonotype was seen a few times. The chain recombines TRBV5-1 with TRBJ2-1; TRBD1 matches at 11 bases. CDR3 length: 14 residues. Trimming cost V 7 bases and J 9 bases; bases outside gene matches: 9. The germline V gene encodes CDR1 SGHRS and CDR2 YFSETQ. CDR3 amino acids: CASGGQGASFEQFF. Here the CDR3 DNA reads TGCGCCAGCGGAGGACAGGGGGCGTCATTTGAGCAGTTCTTC.

This clonotype was counted many times. The rearrangement joins TRBV7-9 to TRBJ2-5; D perhaps matches TRBD2 (6 bases). This CDR3 is built from 14 residues. Germline V gene lookup returns CDR1 SEHNR and CDR2 FQNEAQ (reference sequence). Trimming removed 5 bases at V and 5 bases at J, with 15 bases between. The CDR3 sequence: CASSPPGAGETQYF. CDR3 bases: TGTGCCAGCAGCCCCCCGGGAGCCGGTGAGACCCAGTACTTC.

This clonotype was counted ten times or more. V usage is TRBV11-2 and J usage is TRBJ2-7, with D perhaps being TRBD1 or TRBD2 (5 bases each). This CDR3 comprises 16 residues. Trimming removed 0 bases at V and 0 bases at J, with 12 bases between. Germline CDR1 is SGHAT and CDR2 is FQNNGV. The CDR3 sequence: CASSLDHRRSSYEQYF. The CDR3 DNA is TGTGCCAGCAGCTTAGACCACAGGAGGAGCTCCTACGAGCAGTACTTC.

This clonotype was picked up a small number of times. CDR3 sequence: CASSLRQNTQETQYF. CDR3 nucleotide sequence: TGTGCCAGCAGCTTACGGCAGAACACCCAAGAGACCCAGTACTTC. This chain connects TRBV5-4 to TRBJ2-5; no definite D call. The CDR3 is 15 amino acids. V shed 2 bases and J shed 1 base, with 12 bases lying between them. Looked up from germline, CDR1 is SGHNT and CDR2 is YYREEE (reference sequence).

In this sample, this clonotype turned up many times. The CDR3 loop reads CASRDRVANEKLFF. Written as DNA, the CDR3 is TGTGCCTCCCGGGACAGGGTCGCTAATGAAAAACTGTTTTTT. This chain links TRBV7-2 with TRBJ1-4; TRBD1 matches at 9 bases. The CDR3 spans 14 residues. Germline V gene data show CDR1 as SGHTA and CDR2 as FQGNSA. V gave up 11 bases and J gave up 3 bases; unmatched junction bases: 7.

This chain joins TRBV6-1 and TRBJ2-1, with D maybe TRBD2 (5 bases). The CDR3 extends over 14 amino acids. Deletions cut 5 bases from V and 4 bases from J, with 12 bases between. CDR1 MNHNS and CDR2 SASEGT come from the germline V gene. In DNA form, the CDR3 reads TGTGCCAGCAGTCCCCGGACTTTTTACAATGAGCAGTTCTTC. Translating it yields CASSPRTFYNEQFF.

The CDR3: CSVYDYEQYF. Written as DNA, the CDR3 is TGCAGCGTGTACGACTACGAGCAGTACTTC. This chain links TRBV29-1 with TRBJ2-7, with D unresolved. V lost 6 bases to trimming and J lost 3 bases, with 6 bases between them. CDR3 length: 10 residues. Germline V lookup: CDR1 SQVTM, CDR2 ANQGSEA.

This clonotype was found many times. This chain uses TRBV20-1 with TRBJ2-7, with 9 bases fitting TRBD2. Germline assignment: CDR1 DFQATT and CDR2 SNEGSKA (reference sequence). This CDR3 has 17 residues. Unmatched junction bases numbered 13, after V lost 0 bases and J lost 4 bases. The CDR3, as DNA: TGCAGTGCTAGAGACCCTATAGCGGGAGCGGGGCGATACGAGCAGTACTTC. It translates to CSARDPIAGAGRYEQYF.

The chain couples TRBV6-4 to TRBJ1-5; D ambiguous. The CDR3 runs 12 residues. V was cut by 9 bases and J by 4 bases, with 10 bases left in between. CDR1 is MRHNA and CDR2 is SNTAGT in the germline V gene. CDR3 bases: TGTGCCAGGGACGGGCGAAATCAGCCCCAGCATTTT. It codes for CARDGRNQPQHF.

This clonotype was found many times. The chain employs TRBV6-1 and TRBJ2-5, with TRBD1 matching 7 bases. After removal of 6 bases from V and 2 bases from J, the junction contained 6 bases not matched to a gene. This CDR3 spans 14 amino acids. Germline V gene sequence: CDR1 MNHNS, CDR2 SASEGT. The CDR3 spells CASRLGQTQETQYF. CDR3 in DNA: TGTGCCAGCAGGCTGGGACAGACACAAGAGACCCAGTACTTC.

The gene calls are TRBV9 and TRBJ2-3, with 7 positions matching TRBD2. The CDR3 is made up of 16 amino acids. V dropped 7 bases and J dropped 2; count of bases not matched to a gene: 13. Germline V lookup: CDR1 SGDLS, CDR2 YYNGEE. CDR3 bases: TGTGCCAGCTCGGGGGGACGCAAAACATACACAGATACGCAGTATTTT. This gives the protein CASSGGRKTYTDTQYF.

In its sample, this clonotype was seen a few times. The V gene is TRBV6-2 or TRBV6-3, the J gene TRBJ1-2, with 7 positions matching TRBD1. Germline assignment: CDR1 MNHEY and CDR2 SVGEGT. This CDR3 is 15 amino acids long. With 6 bases clipped from V and 3 bases from J, the junction kept 10 bases outside the gene matches. CDR3 sequence reads: CASSLLGQPHYGYTF. The CDR3 bases are TGTGCCAGCAGCCTTCTGGGACAGCCTCACTATGGCTACACCTTC.

The table lists this clonotype with a count of one. Since a much larger clone is just one base distant, this may be a read error. This chain uses TRBV6-1 with TRBJ1-1; D remains unclear. The germline V gene has CDR1 MNHNS and CDR2 SASEGT. The CDR3 is 16 residues long. V was pared by 3 bases and J by 4 bases, with 18 bases between. CDR3 amino acids: CASSEPAAARGTEAFF. The DNA of the CDR3 is TGTGCCAGCAGTGAGCCGGCAGCTGCCCGAGGCACTGAAGCTTTCTTT.

Notes on this clonotype: This likely stems from a read error, as it lies one base from a far larger clone. This rearrangement joins TRBV3-1 to TRBJ2-1; perhaps TRBD1 as D (7 bases). From germline, CDR1 is LGHDT and CDR2 YNNKEL (reference sequence). CDR3 length: 16 residues. V shed 4 bases and J shed 10 bases, with 23 bases lying between them. The CDR3 region has the DNA TGTGCCAGCAGCCTCGAAGGAGGGGGCCCTTTGACGGAGCAGTTCTTC. Encoded protein: CASSLEGGGPLTEQFF.

This clonotype came up many times. This chain uses TRBV6-1 with TRBJ1-3; 7 bases fit TRBD1. Germline loops: CDR1 MNHNS, CDR2 SASEGT. Trimming removed 7 bases from V and 1 base from J; junction bases left unmatched: 4. The CDR3 spans 14 residues. This CDR3 is CASTTGDSGNTIYF. The CDR3 DNA follows: TGTGCCAGCACCACAGGGGATTCTGGAAACACCATATATTTT.

This clonotype was counted ten times or more. The rearrangement uses TRBV27 and TRBJ2-1; 7 bases line up with TRBD1. The CDR3 has 19 amino acids. V was clipped by 1 base and J by 0 bases; unmatched bases: 12. Germline CDR1 is MNHEY and CDR2 is SMNVEV (reference sequence). DNA of the CDR3: TGTGCCAGCAGTTTATGGGACAGTGATGGTTATGGCTCCTACAATGAGCAGTTCTTC. Its translation is CASSLWDSDGYGSYNEQFF.